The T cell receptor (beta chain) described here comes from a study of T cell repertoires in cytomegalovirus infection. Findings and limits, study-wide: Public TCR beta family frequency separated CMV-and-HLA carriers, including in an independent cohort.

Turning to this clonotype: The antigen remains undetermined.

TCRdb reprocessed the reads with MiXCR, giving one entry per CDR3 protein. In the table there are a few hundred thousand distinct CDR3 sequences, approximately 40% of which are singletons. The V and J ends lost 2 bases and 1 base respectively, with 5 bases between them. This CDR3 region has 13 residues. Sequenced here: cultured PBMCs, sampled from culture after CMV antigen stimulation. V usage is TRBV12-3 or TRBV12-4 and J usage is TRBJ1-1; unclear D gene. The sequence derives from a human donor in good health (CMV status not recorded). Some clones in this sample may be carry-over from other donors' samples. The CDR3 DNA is TGTGCCAGCAGTTTATCGTGGAACACTGAAGCTTTCTTT. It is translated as CASSLSWNTEAFF.